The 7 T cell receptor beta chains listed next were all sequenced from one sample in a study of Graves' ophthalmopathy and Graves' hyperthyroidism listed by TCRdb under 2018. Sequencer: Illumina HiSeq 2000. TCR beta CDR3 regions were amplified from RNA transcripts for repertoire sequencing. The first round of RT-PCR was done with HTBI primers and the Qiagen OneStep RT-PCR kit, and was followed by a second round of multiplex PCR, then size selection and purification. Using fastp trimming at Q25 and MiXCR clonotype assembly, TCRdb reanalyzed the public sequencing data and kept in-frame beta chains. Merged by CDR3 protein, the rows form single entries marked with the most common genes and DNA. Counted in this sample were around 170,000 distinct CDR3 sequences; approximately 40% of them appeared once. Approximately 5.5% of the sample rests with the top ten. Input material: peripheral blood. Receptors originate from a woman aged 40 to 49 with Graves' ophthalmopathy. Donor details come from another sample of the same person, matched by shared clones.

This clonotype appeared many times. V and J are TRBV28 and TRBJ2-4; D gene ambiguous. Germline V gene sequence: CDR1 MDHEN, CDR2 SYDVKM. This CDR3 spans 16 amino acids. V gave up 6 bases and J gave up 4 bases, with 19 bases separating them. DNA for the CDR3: TGTGCCAGCAGACCATATTTCGGCCTGGGGAAAAACATTCAGTACTTC. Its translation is CASRPYFGLGKNIQYF.

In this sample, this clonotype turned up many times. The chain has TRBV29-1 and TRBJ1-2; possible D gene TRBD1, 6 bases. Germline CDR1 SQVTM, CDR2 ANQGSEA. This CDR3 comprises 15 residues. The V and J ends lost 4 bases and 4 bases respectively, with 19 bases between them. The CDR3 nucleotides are TGCAGCGTTGGGGGGGGCCGGGTGAGATCCTATGGCTACACCTTC. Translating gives CSVGGGRVRSYGYTF.

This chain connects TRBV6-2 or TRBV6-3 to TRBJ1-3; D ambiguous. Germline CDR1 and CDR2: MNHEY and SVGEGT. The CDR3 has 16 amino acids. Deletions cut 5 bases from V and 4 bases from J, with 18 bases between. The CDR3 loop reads CASSMDGNLLGNTIYF. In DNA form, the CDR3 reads TGTGCCAGCAGTATGGACGGAAACCTTTTGGGAAACACCATATATTTT.

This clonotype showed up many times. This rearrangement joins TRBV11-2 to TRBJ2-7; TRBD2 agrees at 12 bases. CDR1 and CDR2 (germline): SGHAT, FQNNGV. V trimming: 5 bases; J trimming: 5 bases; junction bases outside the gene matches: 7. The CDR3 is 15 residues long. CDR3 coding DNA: TGTGCCAGCAGCCAGACTAGCGGGAGAGGGAACGAGCAGTACTTC. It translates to CASSQTSGRGNEQYF.

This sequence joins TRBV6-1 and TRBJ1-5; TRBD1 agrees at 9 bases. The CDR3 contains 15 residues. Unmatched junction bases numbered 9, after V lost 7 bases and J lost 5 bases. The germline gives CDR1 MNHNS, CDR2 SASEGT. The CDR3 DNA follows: TGTGCCAGCAAAAAGGGACAGGGATTTTATCAGCCCCAGCATTTT. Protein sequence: CASKKGQGFYQPQHF.

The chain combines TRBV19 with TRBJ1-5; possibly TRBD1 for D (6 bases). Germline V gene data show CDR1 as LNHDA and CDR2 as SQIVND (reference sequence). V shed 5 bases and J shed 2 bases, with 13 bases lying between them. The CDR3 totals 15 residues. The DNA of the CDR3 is TGTGCCAGTAGTCGCAACAGGGAAGGCAATCAGCCCCAGCATTTT. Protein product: CASSRNREGNQPQHF.

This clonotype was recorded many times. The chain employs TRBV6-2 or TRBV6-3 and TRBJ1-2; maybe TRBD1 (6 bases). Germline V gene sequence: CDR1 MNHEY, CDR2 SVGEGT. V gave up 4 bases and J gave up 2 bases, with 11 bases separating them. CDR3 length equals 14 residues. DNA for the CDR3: TGTGCCAGCAGTTCACAGGGCGCCAACTATGGCTACACCTTC. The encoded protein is CASSSQGANYGYTF.